This TCR beta chain comes out of a study of cytomegalovirus exposure and HLA in healthy donors. Primers for the PCR totalled 60 Vbeta and 13 Jbeta. Clones were sequenced by immunoSEQ multiplex PCR, and TCRdb holds only the in-frame ones, with some missing. The table has around 250,000 clones, about 81% seen once. The CDR3 spans 14 residues. Germline V lookup: CDR1 SGHDT, CDR2 YYEEEE. With 1 base clipped from V and 12 bases from J, the junction kept 8 bases outside the gene matches. Study-level findings and limits: CMV serostatus stood as the only immune exposure information on hand. Reports credit the classifier with highly specific, highly sensitive diagnosis of cytomegalovirus status.

As regards this clone: What it binds is unknown.

This receptor was taken from an older woman in good health and CMV-seropositive. The sequencing input was PBMCs. The chain employs TRBV5-6 and TRBJ2-1, with 9 bases identical to TRBD1. The CDR3 sequence is CASSLPGQGTWQFF. The CDR3 coding sequence is TGTGCCAGCAGCTTGCCGGGACAGGGAACTTGGCAGTTCTTC.